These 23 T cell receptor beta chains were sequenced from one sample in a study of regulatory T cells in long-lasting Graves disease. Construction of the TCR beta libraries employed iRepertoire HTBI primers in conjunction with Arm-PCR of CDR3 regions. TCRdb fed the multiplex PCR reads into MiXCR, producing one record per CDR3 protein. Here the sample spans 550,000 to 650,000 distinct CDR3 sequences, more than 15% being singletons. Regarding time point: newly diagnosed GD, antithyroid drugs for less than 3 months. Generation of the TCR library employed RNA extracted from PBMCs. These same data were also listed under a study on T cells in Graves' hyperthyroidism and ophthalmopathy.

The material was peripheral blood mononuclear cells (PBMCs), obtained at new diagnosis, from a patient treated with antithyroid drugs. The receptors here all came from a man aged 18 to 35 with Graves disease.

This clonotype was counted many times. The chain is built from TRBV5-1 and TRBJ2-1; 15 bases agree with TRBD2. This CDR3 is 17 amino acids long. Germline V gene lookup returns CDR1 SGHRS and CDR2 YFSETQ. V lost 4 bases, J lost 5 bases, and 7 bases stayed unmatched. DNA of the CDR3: TGCGCCAGCAGCGGAGGGACTAGCGGGAGGCCTCACAATGAGCAGTTCTTC. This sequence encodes CASSGGTSGRPHNEQFF.

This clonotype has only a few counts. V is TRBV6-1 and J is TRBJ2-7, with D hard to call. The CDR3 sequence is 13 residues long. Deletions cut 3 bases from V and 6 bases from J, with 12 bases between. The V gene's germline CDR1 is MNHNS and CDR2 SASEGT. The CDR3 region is CASSELGISEQYF. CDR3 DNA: TGTGCCAGCAGTGAGTTGGGTATCTCCGAGCAGTACTTC.

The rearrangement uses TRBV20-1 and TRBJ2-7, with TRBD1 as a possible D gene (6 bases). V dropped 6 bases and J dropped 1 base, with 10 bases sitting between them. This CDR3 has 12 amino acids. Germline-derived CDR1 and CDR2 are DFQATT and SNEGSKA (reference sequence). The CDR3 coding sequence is TGCAGTGCAACCGACAGGTCCTACGAGCAGTACTTC. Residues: CSATDRSYEQYF.

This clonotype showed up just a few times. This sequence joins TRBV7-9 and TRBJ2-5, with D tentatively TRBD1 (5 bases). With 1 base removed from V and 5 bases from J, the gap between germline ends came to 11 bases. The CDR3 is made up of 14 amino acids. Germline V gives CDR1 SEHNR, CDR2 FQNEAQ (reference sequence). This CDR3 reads CASSLGGDVETQYF. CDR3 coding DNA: TGTGCCAGCAGCTTAGGGGGCGATGTTGAGACCCAGTACTTC.

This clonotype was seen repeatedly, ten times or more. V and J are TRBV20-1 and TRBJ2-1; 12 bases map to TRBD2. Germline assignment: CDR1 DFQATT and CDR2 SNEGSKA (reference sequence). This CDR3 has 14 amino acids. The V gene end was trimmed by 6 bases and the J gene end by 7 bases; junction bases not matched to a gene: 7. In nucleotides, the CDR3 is TGCAGTGCCGTGACTAGCGGGAGAGGTAATGAGCAGTTCTTC. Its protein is CSAVTSGRGNEQFF.

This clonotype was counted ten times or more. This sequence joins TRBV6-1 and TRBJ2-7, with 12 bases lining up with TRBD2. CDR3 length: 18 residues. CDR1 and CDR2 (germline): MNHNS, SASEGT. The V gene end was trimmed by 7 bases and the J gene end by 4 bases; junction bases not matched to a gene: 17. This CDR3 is CASTKLGPRLAGGYEQYF. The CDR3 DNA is TGTGCCAGCACCAAGTTAGGGCCACGCCTAGCGGGAGGGTACGAGCAGTACTTC.

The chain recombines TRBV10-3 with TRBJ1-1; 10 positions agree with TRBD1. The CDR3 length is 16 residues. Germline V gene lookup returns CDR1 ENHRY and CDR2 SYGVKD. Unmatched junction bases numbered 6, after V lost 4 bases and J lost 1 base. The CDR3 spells CAISGGQGLSNTEAFF. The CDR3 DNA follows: TGTGCCATCAGTGGGGGACAGGGGCTCTCGAACACTGAAGCTTTCTTT.

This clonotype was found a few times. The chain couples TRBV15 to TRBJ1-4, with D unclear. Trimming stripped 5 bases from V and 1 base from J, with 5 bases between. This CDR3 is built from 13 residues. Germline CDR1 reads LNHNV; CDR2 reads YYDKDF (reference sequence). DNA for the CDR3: TGTGCCACCAGCGAGGGAACTAATGAAAAACTGTTTTTT. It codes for CATSEGTNEKLFF.

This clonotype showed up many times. CDR3 coding DNA: TGTGCCAGCAGTTTTGAGGGGGGGCACTACGAGCAGTACTTC. Its translation: CASSFEGGHYEQYF. The chain has TRBV12-3 or TRBV12-4 and TRBJ2-7; maybe TRBD2 (7 bases). V lost 3 bases, J lost 3 bases, and 12 bases lay in between. CDR3 length equals 14 residues.

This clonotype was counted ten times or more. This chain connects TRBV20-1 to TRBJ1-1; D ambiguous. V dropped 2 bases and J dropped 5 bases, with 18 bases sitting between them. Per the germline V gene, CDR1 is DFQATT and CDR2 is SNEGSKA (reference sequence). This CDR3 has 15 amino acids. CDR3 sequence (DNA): TGCAGTGCTAGACGGTTCGGAGCCACGGAGACTGAAGCTTTCTTT. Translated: CSARRFGATETEAFF.

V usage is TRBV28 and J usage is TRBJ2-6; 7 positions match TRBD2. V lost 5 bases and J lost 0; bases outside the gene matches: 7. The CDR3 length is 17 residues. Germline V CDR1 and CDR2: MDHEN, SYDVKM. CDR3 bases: TGTGCCAGCAGTCCGGGACTAACCCTCTCTGGGGCCAACGTCCTGACTTTC. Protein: CASSPGLTLSGANVLTF.

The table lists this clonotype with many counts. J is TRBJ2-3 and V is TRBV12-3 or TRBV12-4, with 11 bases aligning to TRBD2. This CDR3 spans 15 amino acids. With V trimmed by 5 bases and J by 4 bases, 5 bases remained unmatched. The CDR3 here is CASSPSGRIPDTQYF. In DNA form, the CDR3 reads TGTGCCAGCAGTCCTAGCGGGAGGATCCCAGATACGCAGTATTTT.

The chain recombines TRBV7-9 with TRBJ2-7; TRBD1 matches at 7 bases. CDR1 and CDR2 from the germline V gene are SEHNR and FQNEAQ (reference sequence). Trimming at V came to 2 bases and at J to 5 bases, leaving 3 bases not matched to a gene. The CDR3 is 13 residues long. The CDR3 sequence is CASSLRGLDEQYF. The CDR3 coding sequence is TGTGCCAGCAGCTTAAGGGGGCTAGACGAGCAGTACTTC.

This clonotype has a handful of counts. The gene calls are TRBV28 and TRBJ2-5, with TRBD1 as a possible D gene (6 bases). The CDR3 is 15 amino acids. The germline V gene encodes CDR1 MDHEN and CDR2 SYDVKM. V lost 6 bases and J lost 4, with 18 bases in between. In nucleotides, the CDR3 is TGTGCCAGCAGCCCAGTAGGGGGAAATCCAGAGACCCAGTACTTC. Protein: CASSPVGGNPETQYF.

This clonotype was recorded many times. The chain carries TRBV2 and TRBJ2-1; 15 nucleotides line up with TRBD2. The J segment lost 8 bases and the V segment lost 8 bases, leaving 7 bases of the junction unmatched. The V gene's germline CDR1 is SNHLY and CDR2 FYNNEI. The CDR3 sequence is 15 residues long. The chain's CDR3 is CASGRTSGRAYEQFF. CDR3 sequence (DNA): TGTGCCAGCGGGAGGACTAGCGGGAGGGCCTATGAGCAGTTCTTC.

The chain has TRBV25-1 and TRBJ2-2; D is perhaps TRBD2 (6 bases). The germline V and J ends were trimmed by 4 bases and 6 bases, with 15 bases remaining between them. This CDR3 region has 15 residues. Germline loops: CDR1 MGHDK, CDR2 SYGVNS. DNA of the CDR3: TGTGCCAGCAGTGCAAATGCGGGGTATTCCGGGGAGCTGTTTTTT. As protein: CASSANAGYSGELFF.

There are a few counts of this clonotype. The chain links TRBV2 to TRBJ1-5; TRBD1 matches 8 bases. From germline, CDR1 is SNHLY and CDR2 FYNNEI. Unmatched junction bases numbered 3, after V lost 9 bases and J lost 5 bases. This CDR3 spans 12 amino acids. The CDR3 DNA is TGTGCCAGTCAGGGGGCGGATCAGCCCCAGCATTTT. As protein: CASQGADQPQHF. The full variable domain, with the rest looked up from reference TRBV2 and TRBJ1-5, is EPEVTQTPSHQVTQMGQEVILRCVPISNHLYFYWYRQILGQKVEFLVSFYNNEISEKSEIFDDQFSVERPDGSNFTLKIRSTKLEDSAMYFCASQGADQPQHFGDGTRLSIL.

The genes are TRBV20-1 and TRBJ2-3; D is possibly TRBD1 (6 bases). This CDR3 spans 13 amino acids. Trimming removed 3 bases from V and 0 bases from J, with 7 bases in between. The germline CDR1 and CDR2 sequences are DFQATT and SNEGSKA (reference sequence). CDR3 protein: CSARGHSTDTQYF. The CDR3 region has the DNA TGCAGTGCTAGGGGACACAGCACAGATACGCAGTATTTT.

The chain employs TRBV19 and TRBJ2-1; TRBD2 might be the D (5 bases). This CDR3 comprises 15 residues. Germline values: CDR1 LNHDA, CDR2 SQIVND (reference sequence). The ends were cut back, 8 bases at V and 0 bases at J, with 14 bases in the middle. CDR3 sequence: CASGSGLHSYNEQFF. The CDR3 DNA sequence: TGTGCCAGTGGGAGTGGACTCCACTCCTACAATGAGCAGTTCTTC.

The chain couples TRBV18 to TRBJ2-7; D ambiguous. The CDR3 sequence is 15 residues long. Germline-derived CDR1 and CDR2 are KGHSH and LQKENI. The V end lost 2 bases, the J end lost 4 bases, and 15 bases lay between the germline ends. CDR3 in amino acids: CASSPSTPTSYEQYF. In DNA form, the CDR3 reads TGTGCCAGCTCACCATCCACCCCTACCTCTTACGAGCAGTACTTC. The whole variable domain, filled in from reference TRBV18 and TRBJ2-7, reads NAGVMQNPRHLVRRRGQEARLRCSPMKGHSHVYWYRQLPEEGLKFMVYLQKENIIDESGMPKERFSAEFPKEGPSILRIQQVVRGDSAAYFCASSPSTPTSYEQYFGPGTRLTVT.

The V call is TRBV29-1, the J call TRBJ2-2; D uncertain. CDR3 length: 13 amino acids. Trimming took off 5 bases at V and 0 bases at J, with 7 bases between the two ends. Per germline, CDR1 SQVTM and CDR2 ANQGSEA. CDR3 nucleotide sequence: TGCAGCGTTTTCGGCGCGAACACCGGGGAGCTGTTTTTT. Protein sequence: CSVFGANTGELFF.

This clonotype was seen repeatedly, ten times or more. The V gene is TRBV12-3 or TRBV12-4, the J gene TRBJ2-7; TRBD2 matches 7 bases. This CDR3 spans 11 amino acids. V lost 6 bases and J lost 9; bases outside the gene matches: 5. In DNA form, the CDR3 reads TGTGCCAGCAGCCTCGGGGGGTCGCAGTACTTC. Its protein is CASSLGGSQYF.

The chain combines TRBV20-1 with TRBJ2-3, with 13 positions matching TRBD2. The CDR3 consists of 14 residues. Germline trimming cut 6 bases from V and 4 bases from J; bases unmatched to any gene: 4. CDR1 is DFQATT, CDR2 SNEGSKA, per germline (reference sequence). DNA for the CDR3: TGCAGTGCGAGGACTAGCGGGAGAGCAGATACGCAGTATTTT. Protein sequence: CSARTSGRADTQYF.